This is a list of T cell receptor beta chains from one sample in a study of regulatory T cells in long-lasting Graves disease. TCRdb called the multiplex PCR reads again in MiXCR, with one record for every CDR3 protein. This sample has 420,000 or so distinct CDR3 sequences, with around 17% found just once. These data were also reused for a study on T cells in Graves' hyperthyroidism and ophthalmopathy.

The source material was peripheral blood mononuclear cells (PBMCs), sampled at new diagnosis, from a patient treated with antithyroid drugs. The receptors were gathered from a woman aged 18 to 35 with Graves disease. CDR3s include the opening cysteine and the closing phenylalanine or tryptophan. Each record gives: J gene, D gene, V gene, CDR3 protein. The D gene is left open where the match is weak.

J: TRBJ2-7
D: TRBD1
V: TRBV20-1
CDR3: CSARPPDRANEQYF

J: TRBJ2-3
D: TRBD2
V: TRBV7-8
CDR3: CASSLVVSGGTDTQYF

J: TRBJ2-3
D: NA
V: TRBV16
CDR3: CASSQWEDTQYF

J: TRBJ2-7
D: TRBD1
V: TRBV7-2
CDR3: CASSLVGQASYEQYF

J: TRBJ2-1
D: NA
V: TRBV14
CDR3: CASSQDKGLSYNEQFF

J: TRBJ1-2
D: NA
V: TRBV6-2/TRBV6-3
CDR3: CASSYSEEGYGYTF

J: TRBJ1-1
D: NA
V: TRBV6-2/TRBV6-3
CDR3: CASSYSRGTEAFF

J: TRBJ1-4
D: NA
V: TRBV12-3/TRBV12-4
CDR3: CASSLEGGDEKLFF

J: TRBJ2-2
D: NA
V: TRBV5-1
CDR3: CASSPPTGSGELFF

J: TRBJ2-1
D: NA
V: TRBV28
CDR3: CAGGNGARDPYNEQFF

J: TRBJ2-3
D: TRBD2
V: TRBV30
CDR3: CAWIFSGTSTDTQYF

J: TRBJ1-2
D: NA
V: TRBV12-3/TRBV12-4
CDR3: CASSLGSTGLIGYGYTF

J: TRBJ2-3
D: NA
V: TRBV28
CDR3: CASIKRWAGPRNFTDTQYF

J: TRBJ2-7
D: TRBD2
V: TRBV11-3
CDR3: CASSSLAGPDYEQYF

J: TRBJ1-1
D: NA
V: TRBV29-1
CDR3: CSAGPHNTEAFF

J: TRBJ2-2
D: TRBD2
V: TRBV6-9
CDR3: CASSYRILAGGNTGELFF

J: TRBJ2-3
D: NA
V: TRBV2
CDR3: CASRANRPTDTQYF

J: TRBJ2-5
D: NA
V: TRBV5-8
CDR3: CASSFSWRGPQETQYF

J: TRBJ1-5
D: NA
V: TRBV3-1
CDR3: CASSQDGTDNQPQHF

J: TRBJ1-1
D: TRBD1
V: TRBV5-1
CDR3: CASSAGQVLGTEAFF

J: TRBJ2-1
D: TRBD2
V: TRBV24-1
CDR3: CATKASGRENNEQFF

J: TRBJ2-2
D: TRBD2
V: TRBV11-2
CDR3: CASSLGTSGSWTGELFF

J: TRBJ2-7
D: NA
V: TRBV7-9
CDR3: CASSFGEAPTYEQYF

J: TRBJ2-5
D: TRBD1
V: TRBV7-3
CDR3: CASSPGQGGQETQYF

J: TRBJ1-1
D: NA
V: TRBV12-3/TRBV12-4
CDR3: CANSFRRQGGTEAFF

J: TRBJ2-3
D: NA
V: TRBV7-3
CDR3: CASSLGLALTDTQYF

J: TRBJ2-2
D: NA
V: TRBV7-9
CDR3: CASRASVGTGELFF

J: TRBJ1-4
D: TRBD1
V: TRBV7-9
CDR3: CASSPYGTARRKLFF

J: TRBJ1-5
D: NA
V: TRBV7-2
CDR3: CASSPATGYSNQPQHF

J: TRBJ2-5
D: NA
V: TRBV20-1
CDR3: CSARPERGLGQQETQYF

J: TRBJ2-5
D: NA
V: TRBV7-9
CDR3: CASSQLTEQETQYF

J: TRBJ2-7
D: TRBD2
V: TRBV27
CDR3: CASSPIPGLGDYEQYF

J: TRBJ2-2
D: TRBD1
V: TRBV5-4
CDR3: CASSLRDRAGGELFF

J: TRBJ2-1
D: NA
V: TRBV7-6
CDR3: CASSSSPSVSSYNEQFF

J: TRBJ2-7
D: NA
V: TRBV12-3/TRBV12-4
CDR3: CASGAHPFYEQYF

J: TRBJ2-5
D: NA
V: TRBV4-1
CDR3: CASSQVYQETQYF

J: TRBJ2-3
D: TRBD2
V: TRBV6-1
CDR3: CASQREGTDTQYF

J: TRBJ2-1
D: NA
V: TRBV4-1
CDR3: CASSYSGDEQFF

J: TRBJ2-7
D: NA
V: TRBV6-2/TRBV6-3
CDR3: CASSYSWAGNEQYF

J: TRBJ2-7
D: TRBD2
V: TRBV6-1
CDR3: CASKTTWGGRYYEQYF

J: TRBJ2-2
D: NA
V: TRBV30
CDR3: CAWSHEGELFF

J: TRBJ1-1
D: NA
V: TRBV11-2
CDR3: CASSTLTENTEAFF

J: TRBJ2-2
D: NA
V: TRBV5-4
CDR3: CASSLLTTRELFF

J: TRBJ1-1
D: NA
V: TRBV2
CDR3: CASSEARAPNTEAFF

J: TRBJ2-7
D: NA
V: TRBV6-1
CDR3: CASSEAPFPYEQYF

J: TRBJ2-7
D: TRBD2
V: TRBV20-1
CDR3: CSASPTSGTYEQYF

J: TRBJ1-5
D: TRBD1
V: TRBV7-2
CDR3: CASSLLPSPGTGMNQPQHF

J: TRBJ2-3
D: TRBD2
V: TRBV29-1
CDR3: CGVSGTFDGTDTQYF

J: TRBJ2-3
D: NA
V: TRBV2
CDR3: CASSLDQGINTDTQYF

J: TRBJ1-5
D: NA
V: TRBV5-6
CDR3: CASSRTGRGQPQHF